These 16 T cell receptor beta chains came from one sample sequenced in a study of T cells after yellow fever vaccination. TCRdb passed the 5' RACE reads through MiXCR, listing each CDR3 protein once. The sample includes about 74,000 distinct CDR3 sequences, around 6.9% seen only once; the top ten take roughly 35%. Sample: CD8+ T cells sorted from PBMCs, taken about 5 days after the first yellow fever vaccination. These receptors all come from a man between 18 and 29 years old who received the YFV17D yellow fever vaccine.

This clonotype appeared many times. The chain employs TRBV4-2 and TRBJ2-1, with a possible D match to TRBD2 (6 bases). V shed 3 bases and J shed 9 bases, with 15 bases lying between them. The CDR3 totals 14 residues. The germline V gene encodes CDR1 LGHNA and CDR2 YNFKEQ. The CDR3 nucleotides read TGTGCCAGCAGCCACGAGAAATGGGAGGTTGAGCAGTTCTTC. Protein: CASSHEKWEVEQFF.

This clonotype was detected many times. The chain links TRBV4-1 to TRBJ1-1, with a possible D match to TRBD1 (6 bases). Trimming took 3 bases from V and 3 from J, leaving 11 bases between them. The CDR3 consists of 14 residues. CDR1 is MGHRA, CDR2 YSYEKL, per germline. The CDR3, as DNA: TGCGCCAGCAGCCAGTGGAGGGGGGACACTGAAGCTTTCTTT. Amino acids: CASSQWRGDTEAFF.

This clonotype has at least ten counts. The CDR3: CASSLAGLERMAEQFF. CDR3 coding DNA: TGTGCCAGCAGCTTGGCGGGACTAGAAAGGATGGCTGAGCAGTTCTTC. The V and J genes are TRBV7-2 and TRBJ2-1; 8 bases agree with TRBD2. CDR1 is SGHTA and CDR2 is FQGNSA in the germline V gene. The CDR3 sequence is 16 residues long. With V trimmed by 3 bases and J by 9 bases, 13 bases remained unmatched.

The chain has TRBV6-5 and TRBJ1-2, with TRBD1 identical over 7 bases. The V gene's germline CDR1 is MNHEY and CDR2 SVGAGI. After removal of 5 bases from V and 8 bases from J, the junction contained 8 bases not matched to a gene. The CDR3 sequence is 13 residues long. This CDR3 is CASSTGRGAGYTF. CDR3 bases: TGTGCCAGCAGTACTGGCAGGGGGGCGGGCTACACCTTC.

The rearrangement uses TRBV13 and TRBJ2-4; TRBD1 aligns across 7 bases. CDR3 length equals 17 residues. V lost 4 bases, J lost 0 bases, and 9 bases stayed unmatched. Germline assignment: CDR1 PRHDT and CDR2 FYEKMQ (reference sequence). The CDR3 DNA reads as TGTGCCAGCAGCTCAGCCGGGACAGAGCTAGCCAAAAACATTCAGTACTTC. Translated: CASSSAGTELAKNIQYF.

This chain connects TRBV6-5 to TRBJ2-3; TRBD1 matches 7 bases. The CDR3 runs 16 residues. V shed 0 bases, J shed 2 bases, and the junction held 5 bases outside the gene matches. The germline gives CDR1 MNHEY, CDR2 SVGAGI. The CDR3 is CASSYSKGQLTDTQYF. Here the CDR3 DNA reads TGTGCCAGCAGTTACTCGAAGGGACAGCTCACAGATACGCAGTATTTT.

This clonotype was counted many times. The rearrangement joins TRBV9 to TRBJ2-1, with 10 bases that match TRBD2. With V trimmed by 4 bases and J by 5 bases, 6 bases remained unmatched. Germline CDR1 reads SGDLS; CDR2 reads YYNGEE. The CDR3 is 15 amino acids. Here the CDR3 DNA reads TGTGCCAGCAGCATAGCGGGGGGTCTGCACAATGAGCAGTTCTTC. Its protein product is CASSIAGGLHNEQFF.

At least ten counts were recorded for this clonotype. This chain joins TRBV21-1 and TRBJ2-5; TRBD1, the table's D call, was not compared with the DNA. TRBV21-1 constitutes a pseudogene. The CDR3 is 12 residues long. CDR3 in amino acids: CARRGQEETQYF. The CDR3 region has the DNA TGTGCCCGACGGGGACAAGAAGAGACCCAGTACTTC.

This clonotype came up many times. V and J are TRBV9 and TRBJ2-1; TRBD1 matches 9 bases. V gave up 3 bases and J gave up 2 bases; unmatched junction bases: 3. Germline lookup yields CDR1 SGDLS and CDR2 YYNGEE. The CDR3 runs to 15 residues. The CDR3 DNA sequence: TGTGCCAGCAGCGCAACAGGGGGCCCCTACAATGAGCAGTTCTTC. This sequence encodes CASSATGGPYNEQFF.

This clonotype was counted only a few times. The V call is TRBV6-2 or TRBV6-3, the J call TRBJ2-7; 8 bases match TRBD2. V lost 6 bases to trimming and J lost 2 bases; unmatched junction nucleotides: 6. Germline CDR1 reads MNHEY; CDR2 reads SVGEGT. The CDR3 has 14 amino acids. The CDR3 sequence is CASSPGGIPYEQYV. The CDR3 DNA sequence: TGTGCCAGCAGCCCGGGAGGGATACCCTACGAGCAGTACGTC.

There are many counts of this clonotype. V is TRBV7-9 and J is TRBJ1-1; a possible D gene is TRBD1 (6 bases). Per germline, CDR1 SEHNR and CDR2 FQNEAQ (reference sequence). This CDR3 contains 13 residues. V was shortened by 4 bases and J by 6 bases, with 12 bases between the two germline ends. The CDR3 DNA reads TGTGCCAGCAGCTGGGGGGCAGGGCCTGAAGCTTTCTTT. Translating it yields CASSWGAGPEAFF.

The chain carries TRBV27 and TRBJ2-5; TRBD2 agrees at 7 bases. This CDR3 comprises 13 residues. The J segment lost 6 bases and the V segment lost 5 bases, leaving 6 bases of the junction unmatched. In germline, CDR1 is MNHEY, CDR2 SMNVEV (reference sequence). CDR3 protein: CASSPMGGKTQYF. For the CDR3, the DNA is TGTGCCAGCAGTCCGATGGGGGGGAAGACCCAGTACTTC.

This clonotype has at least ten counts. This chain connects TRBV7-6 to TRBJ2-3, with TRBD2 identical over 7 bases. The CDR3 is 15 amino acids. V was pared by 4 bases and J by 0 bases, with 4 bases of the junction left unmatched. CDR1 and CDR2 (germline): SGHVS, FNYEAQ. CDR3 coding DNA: TGTGCCAGCAGCTCGGGACTATCTAGCACAGATACGCAGTATTTT. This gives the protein CASSSGLSSTDTQYF.

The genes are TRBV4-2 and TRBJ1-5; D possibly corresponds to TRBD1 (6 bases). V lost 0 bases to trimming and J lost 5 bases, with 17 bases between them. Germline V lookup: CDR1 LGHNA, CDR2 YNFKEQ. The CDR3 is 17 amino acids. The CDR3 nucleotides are TGTGCCAGCAGCCAAGACGGGGGGGCAGGGATATATCAGCCCCAGCATTTT. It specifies CASSQDGGAGIYQPQHF.

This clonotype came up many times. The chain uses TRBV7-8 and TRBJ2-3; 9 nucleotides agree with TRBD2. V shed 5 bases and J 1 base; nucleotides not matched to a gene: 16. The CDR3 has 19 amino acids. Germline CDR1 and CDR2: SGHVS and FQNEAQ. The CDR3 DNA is TGTGCCAGCAGCCCAGCCCGGGCGGGGGGGCTTCGCGGCACAGATACGCAGTATTTT. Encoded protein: CASSPARAGGLRGTDTQYF. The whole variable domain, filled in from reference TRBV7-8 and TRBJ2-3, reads GAGVSQSPRYKVAKRGQDVALRCDPISGHVSLFWYQQALGQGPEFLTYFQNEAQLDKSGLPSDRFFAERPEGSVSTLKIQRTQQEDSAVYLCASSPARAGGLRGTDTQYFGPGTRLTVL.

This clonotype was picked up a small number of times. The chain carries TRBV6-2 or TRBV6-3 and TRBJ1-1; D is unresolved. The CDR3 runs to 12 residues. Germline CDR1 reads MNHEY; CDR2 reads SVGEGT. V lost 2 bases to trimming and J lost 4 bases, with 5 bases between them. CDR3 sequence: CASSYGPTEAFF. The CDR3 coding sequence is TGTGCCAGCAGTTACGGTCCCACTGAAGCTTTCTTT.